This passage covers 20 T cell receptor beta chains from one sample sequenced in a study of blood T cell repertoires in COVID-19. Measured with immunoSEQ multiplex PCR; TCRdb has only the in-frame clones, and not every one. Found here are over 150,000 clones, roughly 85% of them singletons; the top ten hold 5% to 8%. Sequenced material: PBMCs or T cells enriched from blood (not recorded which). These receptors were taken from a man between 40 and 49 years old who had recovered from COVID-19.

The chain employs TRBV30 and TRBJ1-1, with a weak D call TRBD1 (5 bases). Germline loops: CDR1 GTSNPN, CDR2 SVGIG (reference sequence). V was cut by 0 bases and J by 4 bases, with 9 bases left in between. This CDR3 has 13 amino acids. CDR3 protein: CAWSVGVTTEAFF. The CDR3 DNA sequence: TGTGCCTGGAGTGTAGGGGTTACCACTGAAGCTTTCTTT.

This rearrangement joins TRBV25-1 to TRBJ1-3; no clear D gene. V shed 2 bases and J shed 4 bases, with 15 bases lying between them. Germline CDR1 and CDR2: MGHDK and SYGVNS. The CDR3 length is 16 residues. CDR3 amino acids: CASSEEAGMKGNTIYF. In DNA form, the CDR3 reads TGTGCCAGCAGTGAAGAGGCGGGAATGAAAGGAAACACCATATATTTT.

The chain has TRBV6-5 and TRBJ2-7; 11 bases line up with TRBD2. Germline CDR1 reads MNHEY; CDR2 reads SVGAGI. Trimming took 6 bases from V and 2 from J; bases not matched to a gene: 6. The CDR3 runs 15 residues. The CDR3 region has the DNA TGTGCCAGCAGCCCGGCGACTAGCGGGGCCTACGAGCAGTACTTC. Its translation: CASSPATSGAYEQYF.

J is TRBJ1-5 and V is TRBV7-2, with 9 bases identical to TRBD1. The CDR3 runs 15 residues. Germline V gives CDR1 SGHTA, CDR2 FQGNSA. V was pared by 2 bases and J by 5 bases, with 4 bases of the junction left unmatched. CDR3 DNA sequence: TGTGCCAGCAGCTTATGGGGGACAGGGCATCAGCCCCAGCATTTT. Its translation: CASSLWGTGHQPQHF.

V is TRBV19 and J is TRBJ1-1, with TRBD1 matching 8 bases. Germline V gene data show CDR1 as LNHDA and CDR2 as SQIVND (reference sequence). V dropped 6 bases and J dropped 5; count of bases not matched to a gene: 5. CDR3 length: 13 amino acids. This chain's CDR3 is CASSKQGATEAFF. The CDR3 nucleotides are TGTGCCAGTAGCAAGCAGGGGGCAACTGAAGCTTTCTTT.

The gene calls are TRBV25-1 and TRBJ1-2; a possible D gene is TRBD1 (6 bases). There are 13 residues in the CDR3. Trimming took 3 bases from V and 4 from J, leaving 9 bases between them. The germline V gene encodes CDR1 MGHDK and CDR2 SYGVNS. This chain's CDR3 is CASSDQGPYGYTF. Written as DNA, the CDR3 is TGTGCCAGCAGTGACCAGGGGCCCTATGGCTACACCTTC.

V usage is TRBV19 and J usage is TRBJ2-6, with 10 bases matching TRBD1. V lost 4 bases, J lost 1 base, and 4 bases stayed unmatched. CDR1 is LNHDA, CDR2 SQIVND, per germline (reference sequence). CDR3 length equals 17 residues. CDR3 DNA: TGTGCCAGTAGTAAGGGACAGGGGTTGTCTGGGGCCAACGTCCTGACTTTC. Its protein product is CASSKGQGLSGANVLTF.

V gene TRBV12-5 combines with J gene TRBJ1-5, with D hard to call. CDR3 size: 13 residues. V shed 4 bases and J shed 6 bases, with 10 bases lying between them. Germline loops: CDR1 LGHNT, CDR2 FRNRAP. CDR3 DNA: TGTGCTAGTGGTTCCCCTCCTCGTCAGCCCCAGCATTTT. This sequence encodes CASGSPPRQPQHF.

This chain joins TRBV15 and TRBJ1-2; tentatively, D is TRBD1 (5 bases). The CDR3 spans 17 residues. Trimming took 0 bases from V and 5 from J, leaving 19 bases between them. The germline CDR1 and CDR2 sequences are LNHNV and YYDKDF (reference sequence). The CDR3 bases are TGTGCCACCAGCAGAGATAGCGGACTCGGGGGGGAGTATGGCTACACCTTC. Encoded protein: CATSRDSGLGGEYGYTF.

The rearrangement links TRBV7-8 to TRBJ2-7, with D possibly matching TRBD2 (5 bases). Germline values: CDR1 SGHVS, CDR2 FQNEAQ. V shed 1 base and J shed 0 bases, with 13 bases lying between them. This CDR3 comprises 16 residues. The CDR3 DNA is TGTGCCAGCAGCTTAGGTTGGGGAGCCAGCTCCTACGAGCAGTACTTC. Translation gives CASSLGWGASSYEQYF.

This clone showed up just once. The genes are TRBV27 and TRBJ2-7; 7 bases line up with TRBD1. The CDR3 loop spans 14 amino acids. V shed 4 bases and J 2 bases; nucleotides not matched to a gene: 5. CDR1 is MNHEY, CDR2 SMNVEV, per germline (reference sequence). The CDR3 region is CASSSRQGPYEQYF. The CDR3 DNA follows: TGTGCCAGCAGTTCCCGACAGGGACCCTACGAGCAGTACTTC.

This clone is a singleton in its sample. This chain joins TRBV24-1 and TRBJ2-5; 10 bases are shared with TRBD1. Germline V gene lookup returns CDR1 KGHDR and CDR2 SFDVKD. The length of the CDR3 is 17 residues. The J segment lost 0 bases and the V segment lost 0 bases, leaving 3 bases of the junction unmatched. For the CDR3, the DNA is TGTGCCACCAGTGATTTGCCGGGACAGGGGTACCAAGAGACCCAGTACTTC. Encoded protein: CATSDLPGQGYQETQYF.

The chain is built from TRBV5-6 and TRBJ2-2, with D possibly TRBD1 on 6 matching bases. The CDR3 is 15 residues long. CDR1 SGHDT and CDR2 YYEEEE come from the germline V gene. Trimming removed 4 bases at V and 3 bases at J, with 13 bases between. The CDR3 coding sequence is TGTGCCAGCAGCCCCCGACAGGAGTACACCGGGGAGCTGTTTTTT. Translation: CASSPRQEYTGELFF.

The V gene is TRBV11-2, the J gene TRBJ1-4, with TRBD1 matching over 7 bases. Trimming took 6 bases from V and 0 from J; bases not matched to a gene: 7. The CDR3 totals 16 residues. In germline, CDR1 is SGHAT, CDR2 FQNNGV. CDR3 sequence (DNA): TGTGCCAGCAGGACAGGGACTTCCGCAACTAATGAAAAACTGTTTTTT. Residues: CASRTGTSATNEKLFF.

The chain is built from TRBV7-3 and TRBJ2-3; D is possibly TRBD1 (6 bases). Germline assignment: CDR1 SGHTA and CDR2 FQGTGA. The CDR3 spans 15 residues. The V end lost 5 bases, the J end lost 4 bases, and 16 bases lay between the germline ends. The CDR3 DNA sequence: TGTGCCAGCAGCCTAGACCCAGGGGTCCCAGATACGCAGTATTTT. This encodes CASSLDPGVPDTQYF.

The V call is TRBV2, the J call TRBJ2-2, with 11 positions matching TRBD2. Germline assignment: CDR1 SNHLY and CDR2 FYNNEI. The CDR3 covers 17 residues. The junction had 11 bases not matched to a gene; V was cut back by 7 bases and J by 4 bases. In nucleotides, the CDR3 is TGTGCCAGCACGTCATCACTAGCGGGAGCAGTCACCGGGGAGCTGTTTTTT. It codes for CASTSSLAGAVTGELFF.

The CDR3 reads CASSDGREHEQYF. The CDR3 nucleotides are TGTGCCAGCAGTGACGGCAGGGAACACGAGCAGTACTTC. J is TRBJ2-7 and V is TRBV2; D possibly corresponds to TRBD1 (5 bases). The V gene's germline CDR1 is SNHLY and CDR2 FYNNEI. The CDR3 covers 13 residues. V lost 3 bases and J lost 5, with 11 bases in between.

This clone was found a few times. The V and J genes are TRBV30 and TRBJ1-1; D gene unclear. The CDR3 loop spans 14 amino acids. With 3 bases removed from V and 1 base from J, the gap between germline ends came to 12 bases. Germline V gene sequence: CDR1 GTSNPN, CDR2 SVGIG (reference sequence). CDR3 DNA sequence: TGTGCCTGGAGGTCTCCAAGCGGGAACACTGAAGCTTTCTTT. Its translation is CAWRSPSGNTEAFF. The full variable domain, its missing parts supplied by reference TRBV30 and TRBJ1-1, is SQTIHQWPATLVQPVGSPLSLECTVEGTSNPNLYWYRQAAGRGLQLLFYSVGIGQISSEVPQNLSASRPQDRQFILSSKKLLLSDSGFYLCAWRSPSGNTEAFFGQGTRLTVV.

The chain joins TRBV19 to TRBJ2-3; the match to TRBD2 covers 7 bases. The V and J ends lost 5 bases and 8 bases, in that order; junction bases with no gene match: 16. This CDR3 has 16 amino acids. The germline CDR1 and CDR2 sequences are LNHDA and SQIVND (reference sequence). The CDR3 protein is CASSFPGLHTSGTQYF. The CDR3, as DNA: TGTGCCAGTAGTTTTCCGGGACTACACACATCGGGTACGCAGTATTTT.

The J gene is TRBJ2-5, the V gene TRBV19, with 8 nucleotides matching TRBD2. Germline assignment: CDR1 LNHDA and CDR2 SQIVND (reference sequence). Trimming at V came to 5 bases and at J to 6 bases, leaving 11 bases not matched to a gene. CDR3 length: 15 residues. Here the CDR3 DNA reads TGTGCCAGTAGTGCCCCGGGGGGGGGCGCAAAGACCCAGTACTTC. Its translation: CASSAPGGGAKTQYF.